This T cell receptor (beta chain) was captured in a study of shared clonotypes between healthy human individuals. Study context: Each donor's CD4 naive and CD4 memory cells filled three plates apiece, CD8 naive two, and CD8 memory one. Findings and caveats of the study: In having few donors, the study represented limited genetic and exposure-history diversity.

Across several immunoSEQ plates, the genomic DNA of each subset was split evenly. TCRdb keeps only in-frame clones here, not all; method: immunoSEQ multiplex PCR. This table has about 2.2 million clones, under 95% appearing once. Concerning this clone: Antigen unknown. Distinct nucleotide sequences in the sample also encode this CDR3.

This CDR3 spans 14 amino acids. V shed 5 bases, J shed 0 bases, and the junction held 3 bases outside the gene matches. CDR1 is MDHEN, CDR2 SYDVKM, per germline. Selected positively for CCR7 and CD45RO-negative, naive CD8 cells excluded terminally differentiated effector memory CD45RA+ cells. The sequence came from a man younger than 35 in good health. Some clones in this sample may be carry-over from other donors' samples. The sample comprised naive CD8+ T cells from PBMCs. The chain joins TRBV28 to TRBJ2-7, with 8 bases lining up with TRBD2. The CDR3 nucleotides are TGTGCCAGCAGTCAAAGCGGGAGCTCCTACGAGCAGTACTTC. Its protein product is CASSQSGSSYEQYF.